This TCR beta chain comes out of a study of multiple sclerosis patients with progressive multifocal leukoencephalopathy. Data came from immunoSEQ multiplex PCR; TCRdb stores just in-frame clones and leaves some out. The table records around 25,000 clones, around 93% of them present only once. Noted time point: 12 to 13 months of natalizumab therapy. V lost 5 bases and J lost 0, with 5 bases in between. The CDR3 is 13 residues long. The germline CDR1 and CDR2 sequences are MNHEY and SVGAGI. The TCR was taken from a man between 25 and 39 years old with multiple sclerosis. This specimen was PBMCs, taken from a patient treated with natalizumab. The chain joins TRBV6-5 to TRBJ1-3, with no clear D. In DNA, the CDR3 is TGTGCCAGCAGTCAGAGCTCTGGAAACACCATATATTTT. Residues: CASSQSSGNTIYF.